Each of the 13 T cell receptor beta chains below was sequenced from the same sample in a study of blood T cell repertoires in COVID-19. Sequencing used immunoSEQ multiplex PCR; TCRdb keeps in-frame clones, though not all of them. The table lists 35,000 or so clones, approximately 90% of them singletons, with under 5% in the top ten. Sequencing was done on a sample of peripheral blood. The source is a human donor in a cohort sampled during active COVID-19.

V gene TRBV3-1 (or the pseudogene TRBV3-2) combines with J gene TRBJ2-3; 7 bases match TRBD2. Germline assignment: CDR1 LGHDT and CDR2 YNNKEL (reference sequence). Unmatched junction bases numbered 5, after V lost 5 bases and J lost 3 bases. This CDR3 is 14 amino acids long. The CDR3 loop is CASSGSGGTDTQYF. The CDR3 bases are TGTGCCAGCAGCGGGTCGGGAGGAACAGATACGCAGTATTTT.

The J gene is TRBJ2-5, the V gene TRBV5-1; TRBD1 matches 7 bases. V shed 6 bases and J 3 bases; nucleotides not matched to a gene: 11. The CDR3 loop spans 15 amino acids. Germline V gives CDR1 SGHRS, CDR2 YFSETQ. This CDR3 reads CASIPTGTDKETQYF. In DNA form, the CDR3 reads TGCGCCAGCATCCCGACCGGGACAGACAAAGAGACCCAGTACTTC.

The V and J genes are TRBV5-1 and TRBJ2-2, with 7 bases fitting TRBD1. V trimming: 7 bases; J trimming: 2 bases; junction bases outside the gene matches: 8. The CDR3 contains 15 residues. The germline V gene has CDR1 SGHRS and CDR2 YFSETQ. CDR3 sequence: CASGSGTVNTGELFF. Here the CDR3 DNA reads TGCGCCAGCGGATCCGGGACAGTTAACACCGGGGAGCTGTTTTTT.

This chain joins TRBV4-2 and TRBJ2-7, with 8 bases aligning to TRBD1. Losses at the gene ends were 3 bases for V and 0 bases for J; bases not matched to a gene: 7. Germline CDR1 is LGHNA and CDR2 is YNFKEQ. The CDR3 spans 16 residues. The CDR3 nucleotides read TGTGCCAGCAGCCAGGACCGGGACAGGCGCTCCTACGAGCAGTACTTC. It translates to CASSQDRDRRSYEQYF.

This clone has just one count. The chain carries TRBV9 and TRBJ2-7; 8 bases line up with TRBD1. Germline-derived CDR1 and CDR2 are SGDLS and YYNGEE. The V and J ends lost 1 base and 3 bases, in that order; junction bases with no gene match: 6. The CDR3 consists of 15 residues. This CDR3 is CASSVSPGGSYEQYF. CDR3 coding DNA: TGTGCCAGCAGCGTATCGCCAGGGGGCAGCTACGAGCAGTACTTC.

The chain links TRBV30 to TRBJ2-2; D remains ambiguous. Trimming removed 4 bases at V and 0 bases at J, with 12 bases between. CDR3 size: 15 residues. CDR1 and CDR2 from the germline V gene are GTSNPN and SVGIG (reference sequence). The CDR3 nucleotides read TGTGCCTGGACCCCCCCCTACGCGAACACCGGGGAGCTGTTTTTT. This sequence encodes CAWTPPYANTGELFF.

V gene TRBV28 combines with J gene TRBJ2-5; 8 bases align to TRBD2. The CDR3 consists of 14 residues. Germline V gene sequence: CDR1 MDHEN, CDR2 SYDVKM. Trimming removed 4 bases from V and 5 bases from J; junction bases left unmatched: 6. The CDR3 nucleotides are TGTGCCAGCAGTTCTAGCGGGCAAGTGGAGACCCAGTACTTC. It specifies CASSSSGQVETQYF.

This rearrangement joins TRBV15 to TRBJ2-4; a possible D gene is TRBD1 (6 bases). Looked up from germline, CDR1 is LNHNV and CDR2 is YYDKDF (reference sequence). This CDR3 is 15 amino acids long. The V end lost 0 bases, the J end lost 7 bases, and 13 bases lay between the germline ends. The CDR3 DNA sequence: TGTGCCACCAGCAGAGATCGACTACAGGGTAACATTCAGTACTTC. It is translated as CATSRDRLQGNIQYF.

This sequence joins TRBV11-2 and TRBJ1-2; TRBD1 matches 10 bases. After removal of 2 bases from V and 1 base from J, the junction contained 1 base not matched to a gene. The CDR3 is 15 amino acids. CDR1 SGHAT and CDR2 FQNNGV come from the germline V gene. The CDR3 coding sequence is TGTGCCAGCAGCTTAAGGGACAGGGGTAACTATGGCTACACCTTC. This gives the protein CASSLRDRGNYGYTF.

The gene calls are TRBV5-4 and TRBJ1-6; TRBD1 matches 10 bases. The CDR3 is made up of 16 amino acids. CDR1 is SGHNT and CDR2 is YYREEE in the germline V gene (reference sequence). J gave up 10 bases and V 3 bases, and 10 bases lay outside the gene matches. CDR3 sequence (DNA): TGTGCCAGCAGCTCCGGGACAGGGGCCTTTGGGTCACCCCTCCACTTT. The encoded protein is CASSSGTGAFGSPLHF. Together with reference TRBV5-4 and TRBJ1-6, the CDR3 gives the full variable domain: ETGVTQSPTHLIKTRGQQVTLRCSSQSGHNTVSWYQQALGQGPQFIFQYYREEENGRGNFPPRFSGLQFPNYSSELNVNALELDDSALYLCASSSGTGAFGSPLHFGNGTRLTVT.

The J gene is TRBJ2-6, the V gene TRBV19; D unclear. CDR3 length: 16 residues. Germline loops: CDR1 LNHDA, CDR2 SQIVND (reference sequence). Trimming pared 3 bases from V and 2 bases from J, leaving 11 bases between. The CDR3 nucleotides are TGTGCCAGTAGTATTGAGCCTGGTACTGGGGCCAACGTCCTGACTTTC. Translation: CASSIEPGTGANVLTF.

V is TRBV3-1 (or the pseudogene TRBV3-2) and J is TRBJ1-5; 7 nucleotides align to TRBD1. V shed 1 base and J 4 bases; nucleotides not matched to a gene: 7. The CDR3 is made up of 16 amino acids. Germline lookup yields CDR1 LGHDT and CDR2 YNNKEL (reference sequence). The CDR3 reads CASSQGPGGYNQPQHF. The CDR3 DNA follows: TGTGCCAGCAGCCAAGGTCCAGGGGGGTATAATCAGCCCCAGCATTTT.

V usage is TRBV5-4 and J usage is TRBJ1-2; the D is unclear. The ends were cut back, 0 bases at V and 2 bases at J, with 8 bases in the middle. Germline-derived CDR1 and CDR2 are SGHNT and YYREEE (reference sequence). The CDR3 is made up of 14 amino acids. For the CDR3, the DNA is TGTGCCAGCAGCTTGGGGACTTCAAACTATGGCTACACCTTC. The encoded protein is CASSLGTSNYGYTF.